Sequencing of this T cell receptor beta chain was carried out in a study of response to subunit inactivated influenza vaccine. Regarding the study as a whole: A suggestion made by the authors is that each seasonal influenza vaccination recruits few new T cells.

As regards this clonotype: Antigen unknown.

TCRdb reprocessed the RT-PCR reads via MiXCR and lists one record per CDR3 protein. Of roughly 630,000 distinct CDR3 sequences listed, 11% to 15% are singletons. This CDR3 is built from 17 residues. J gave up 4 bases and V 5 bases, and 13 bases lay outside the gene matches. Germline assignment: CDR1 LNHNV and CDR2 YYDKDF (reference sequence). This sequence was found in a man in his forties or fifties who received an inactivated influenza vaccine. This chain links TRBV15 with TRBJ1-5; 8 nucleotides line up with TRBD1. Sequences were derived from PBMCs from blood, sampled 14 to 15 days before vaccination. CDR3 nucleotides: TGTGCCACCAGCTCCCCGGCCGGGACAGGACTAAATCAGCCCCAGCATTTT. This encodes CATSSPAGTGLNQPQHF. Together with reference TRBV15 and TRBJ1-5, the CDR3 gives the full variable domain: DAMVIQNPRYQVTQFGKPVTLSCSQTLNHNVMYWYQQKSSQAPKLLFHYYDKDFNNEADTPDNFQSRRPNTSFCFLDIRSPGLGDTAMYLCATSSPAGTGLNQPQHFGDGTRLSIL.